These T cell receptor beta chains were read from a single sample in a study of OX40 agonist ivuxolimab in advanced cancers. Generated by immunoSEQ multiplex PCR, the TCRdb table keeps only in-frame clones and is missing some. The sample includes around 49,000 clones, approximately 88% seen only once; the top ten take 15%. The input for sequencing was CD4+ or CD8+ T cells sorted from blood, taken in a trial of the OX40 agonist ivuxolimab. These receptors were collected from an adult with an advanced solid tumor such as melanoma, head and neck, liver or kidney cancer. Each CDR3 is given without its conserved first and last residue.

TRBJ2-5	TRBV28	ASSSTGSWGETQY
TRBJ2-3	TRBV7-9	ASNIAGARFTDTQY
TRBJ2-1	TRBV9	ASSVAGGENNEQF
TRBJ1-1	TRBV4-1	ASSYSGTGGTEAF
-	TRBV27	ASSLSQGASYEQY
TRBJ2-7	TRBV27	ASSSTGTWNYEQY
TRBJ1-4	TRBV7-6	ASSLAGSGTGQGEKLF
TRBJ1-1	TRBV11-3	ASSTDGNTEAF
TRBJ2-7	TRBV5-4	ASSDVVGGRSSYEQY
TRBJ2-3	TRBV4-1	ASSQDWTDTDTQY
TRBJ2-3	TRBV28	ACGTGVDTQY
TRBJ2-2	TRBV7-6	ASSLGRNTGELF
TRBJ2-3	TRBV5-6	ASSLAGGGDTQY